The rows below give T cell receptor beta chains drawn from one sample of a study of blood T cell repertoires in COVID-19. Measured with immunoSEQ multiplex PCR; TCRdb has only the in-frame clones, and not every one. The sample lists about 150,000 clones; about 86% were seen once. Sequencing was done on a sample of PBMCs or T cells enriched from blood (not recorded which). The receptor set was obtained from a man aged 50 to 59 who had recovered from COVID-19. Both conserved end residues are part of each CDR3. The D gene is left open where the match is weak. A row's size may be missing; if present it is once, few, many or a size class.

v_call: TRBV25-1
j_call: TRBJ2-5
d_call: TRBD1
clone_size: .
cdr3_nt: TGTGCCAGCAGTGAGACAGGGGGGAAACAGACCCAGTACTTC
cdr3_aa: CASSETGGKQTQYF

v_call: TRBV6-5
j_call: TRBJ2-2
d_call: .
clone_size: .
cdr3_nt: TGTGCCAGCAGTTACTCACAGGGCTACACCGGGGAGCTGTTTTTT
cdr3_aa: CASSYSQGYTGELFF

v_call: TRBV21-1
j_call: TRBJ2-4
d_call: .
clone_size: few
cdr3_nt: TGTGCCAGCAGCAACGGGAACTCTTCCGCCAAAAACATTCAGTACTTC
cdr3_aa: CASSNGNSSAKNIQYF

v_call: TRBV3-1/TRBV3-2
j_call: TRBJ2-7
d_call: .
clone_size: .
cdr3_nt: TGTGCCAGCAGCCAAGGTGGCCTTTCCTTTACCCACGAGCAGTACTTC
cdr3_aa: CASSQGGLSFTHEQYF

v_call: TRBV9
j_call: TRBJ2-5
d_call: .
clone_size: .
cdr3_nt: TGTGCCAGCAGCGTAGCTGGGACTCCCGGGCAGGAGACCCAGTACTTC
cdr3_aa: CASSVAGTPGQETQYF

v_call: TRBV6-5
j_call: TRBJ2-5
d_call: .
clone_size: .
cdr3_nt: TGTGCCAGCACCGTCGGGAGCCAAGAGACCCAGTACTTC
cdr3_aa: CASTVGSQETQYF

v_call: TRBV19
j_call: TRBJ1-2
d_call: .
clone_size: .
cdr3_nt: TGTGCCAGTAGTATAGACCGGGAGGCAGGGGTGGTCTATGGCTACACCTTC
cdr3_aa: CASSIDREAGVVYGYTF

v_call: TRBV25-1
j_call: TRBJ1-2
d_call: TRBD1
clone_size: .
cdr3_nt: TGTGCCAGCAGTGATACCCGGGACAGGGTTGGCTACACCTTC
cdr3_aa: CASSDTRDRVGYTF

v_call: TRBV19
j_call: TRBJ1-2
d_call: TRBD1
clone_size: .
cdr3_nt: TGTGCCAGTATGGGACAGGGAGGGTATGGCTACACCTTC
cdr3_aa: CASMGQGGYGYTF

v_call: TRBV7-2
j_call: TRBJ2-6
d_call: .
clone_size: .
cdr3_nt: TGTGCCAGCAGCTCCCCTGGACAGTCCTCTGGGGCCAACGTCCTGACTTTC
cdr3_aa: CASSSPGQSSGANVLTF

v_call: TRBV10-2
j_call: TRBJ2-5
d_call: .
clone_size: .
cdr3_nt: TGCGCCAGCAGTGAGGGGCAGCAAATAGTGGAGACCCAGTACTTC
cdr3_aa: CASSEGQQIVETQYF

v_call: TRBV7-8
j_call: TRBJ1-2
d_call: TRBD1
clone_size: .
cdr3_nt: TGTGCCAGCAGCGAGAGGGACAGGGTGGACTATGGCTACACCTTC
cdr3_aa: CASSERDRVDYGYTF

v_call: TRBV25-1
j_call: TRBJ1-6
d_call: .
clone_size: .
cdr3_nt: TGTGCCAGCAGTGAAGGGGAGTATAATTCACCCCTCCACTTT
cdr3_aa: CASSEGEYNSPLHF

v_call: TRBV4-2
j_call: TRBJ1-4
d_call: .
clone_size: .
cdr3_nt: TGTGCCAGCAGCCAAGAGTCGGGTGAAAAACTGTTTTTT
cdr3_aa: CASSQESGEKLFF

v_call: TRBV7-8
j_call: TRBJ2-1
d_call: TRBD1
clone_size: .
cdr3_nt: TGTGCCAGCAGCCCCCGGGACAGGACCTGGGGTGAGCAGTTCTTC
cdr3_aa: CASSPRDRTWGEQFF

v_call: TRBV7-2
j_call: TRBJ1-3
d_call: .
clone_size: .
cdr3_nt: TGTGCCAGCAGCTTAGCGCCTAGGGGGAACTCTGGAAACACCATATATTTT
cdr3_aa: CASSLAPRGNSGNTIYF

v_call: TRBV7-2
j_call: TRBJ2-3
d_call: TRBD2
clone_size: .
cdr3_nt: TGTGCCAGCAGCTTACAGGGCGGGGGGCCGCCCACAGATACGCAGTATTTT
cdr3_aa: CASSLQGGGPPTDTQYF

v_call: TRBV21-1
j_call: TRBJ2-2
d_call: .
clone_size: .
cdr3_nt: TGTGCCAGCAGCAAAGATACAGGGATCACCGGGGAGCTGTTTTTT
cdr3_aa: CASSKDTGITGELFF

v_call: TRBV6-5
j_call: TRBJ2-1
d_call: .
clone_size: .
cdr3_nt: TGTGCCAGCAGCTACGGGCGTGACTCCTACAATGAGCAGTTCTTC
cdr3_aa: CASSYGRDSYNEQFF

v_call: TRBV4-1
j_call: TRBJ1-2
d_call: .
clone_size: once
cdr3_nt: TGCGCCAGCAGCCAAGGTCCGCAGGGGACCTCCAAGAGAGGCTACACCTTC
cdr3_aa: CASSQGPQGTSKRGYTF

v_call: TRBV7-9
j_call: TRBJ1-3
d_call: .
clone_size: few
cdr3_nt: TGTGCCAGCAGCTCGACAAACTCTGGAAACACCATATATTTT
cdr3_aa: CASSSTNSGNTIYF

v_call: TRBV7-2
j_call: TRBJ1-5
d_call: .
clone_size: few
cdr3_nt: TGTGCCAGCAGCTTAGGAGGGGGTTCCCCAGGGCCCCAGCATTTT
cdr3_aa: CASSLGGGSPGPQHF

v_call: TRBV19
j_call: TRBJ1-1
d_call: .
clone_size: .
cdr3_nt: TGTGCCAGTAGTATCGGAGGTTCGGGGTTTAGTGGGAACACTGAAGCTTTCTTT
cdr3_aa: CASSIGGSGFSGNTEAFF

v_call: TRBV4-2
j_call: TRBJ1-2
d_call: .
clone_size: .
cdr3_nt: TGTGCCAGCAGCCAAGATTTTTCGGGGACTTATGGCTACACCTTC
cdr3_aa: CASSQDFSGTYGYTF

v_call: TRBV6-5
j_call: TRBJ2-1
d_call: .
clone_size: .
cdr3_nt: TGTGCCAGCAGAGGGGGGGGCACCTACAATGAGCAGTTCTTC
cdr3_aa: CASRGGGTYNEQFF

v_call: TRBV18
j_call: TRBJ1-1
d_call: .
clone_size: .
cdr3_nt: TGTGCCAGCTCACTCACTGGACAAAACGAAGCTTTCTTT
cdr3_aa: CASSLTGQNEAFF

v_call: TRBV7-9
j_call: TRBJ1-1
d_call: .
clone_size: few
cdr3_nt: TGTGCCAGCAGCTTACAGGGTCCCAACACTGAAGCTTTCTTT
cdr3_aa: CASSLQGPNTEAFF

v_call: TRBV5-1
j_call: TRBJ2-5
d_call: TRBD2
clone_size: .
cdr3_nt: TGCGCCAGCAGCTCGGGACTAGCGGGGGGGCCGGGATCTTTGGAGACCCAGTACTTC
cdr3_aa: CASSSGLAGGPGSLETQYF

v_call: TRBV7-2
j_call: TRBJ1-5
d_call: .
clone_size: .
cdr3_nt: TGTGCCAGCAGCTTGGGGCCGCTAGCGGGTCAGCCCCAGCATTTT
cdr3_aa: CASSLGPLAGQPQHF

v_call: TRBV5-5
j_call: TRBJ2-5
d_call: .
clone_size: .
cdr3_nt: TGTGCCAGCAGCCGCGGGACGGAAGAGACCCAGTACTTC
cdr3_aa: CASSRGTEETQYF

v_call: TRBV18
j_call: TRBJ1-2
d_call: .
clone_size: .
cdr3_nt: TGTGCCAGCTCACCTCAGGACAGCTATGGCTACACCTTC
cdr3_aa: CASSPQDSYGYTF

v_call: TRBV19
j_call: TRBJ1-3
d_call: TRBD1
clone_size: .
cdr3_nt: TGTGCCAGTAGTACCACAGGGGGCGGCTTTGGAAACACCATATATTTT
cdr3_aa: CASSTTGGGFGNTIYF

v_call: TRBV2
j_call: TRBJ1-1
d_call: .
clone_size: .
cdr3_nt: TGTGCCAGCAGTGGGGAGTTGTACACTGAAGCTTTCTTT
cdr3_aa: CASSGELYTEAFF

v_call: TRBV5-1
j_call: TRBJ1-4
d_call: .
clone_size: .
cdr3_nt: TGCGCCAGCAGCTTGGTGGTCAGAGGATCCACTAATGAAAAACTGTTTTTT
cdr3_aa: CASSLVVRGSTNEKLFF

v_call: TRBV7-9
j_call: TRBJ1-2
d_call: TRBD1
clone_size: few
cdr3_nt: TGTGCCAGCAGCCCGTCGACAGGGGTCTATGGCTACACCTTC
cdr3_aa: CASSPSTGVYGYTF

v_call: TRBV7-2
j_call: TRBJ1-1
d_call: .
clone_size: few
cdr3_nt: TGTGCCAGCAGCGAGAATATAGCGGGGCGTCGGACTGAAGCTTTCTTT
cdr3_aa: CASSENIAGRRTEAFF

v_call: TRBV19
j_call: TRBJ2-7
d_call: .
clone_size: .
cdr3_nt: TGTGCCAGTAGTGCCACAGGGATTGAGCAGTACTTC
cdr3_aa: CASSATGIEQYF

v_call: TRBV5-5
j_call: TRBJ1-1
d_call: TRBD1
clone_size: once
cdr3_nt: TGTGCCAGCAGCTTATCCGGGACAGTGAACACTGAAGCTTTCTTT
cdr3_aa: CASSLSGTVNTEAFF

v_call: TRBV6-5
j_call: TRBJ1-2
d_call: TRBD1
clone_size: .
cdr3_nt: TGTGCCAGCAGTTACGACAGGGGACCTGGCTATGGCTACACCTTC
cdr3_aa: CASSYDRGPGYGYTF

v_call: TRBV5-1
j_call: TRBJ1-3
d_call: .
clone_size: .
cdr3_nt: TGCGCCAGCAGCTTGGGGGGGCTGTCTGGAAACACCATATATTTT
cdr3_aa: CASSLGGLSGNTIYF